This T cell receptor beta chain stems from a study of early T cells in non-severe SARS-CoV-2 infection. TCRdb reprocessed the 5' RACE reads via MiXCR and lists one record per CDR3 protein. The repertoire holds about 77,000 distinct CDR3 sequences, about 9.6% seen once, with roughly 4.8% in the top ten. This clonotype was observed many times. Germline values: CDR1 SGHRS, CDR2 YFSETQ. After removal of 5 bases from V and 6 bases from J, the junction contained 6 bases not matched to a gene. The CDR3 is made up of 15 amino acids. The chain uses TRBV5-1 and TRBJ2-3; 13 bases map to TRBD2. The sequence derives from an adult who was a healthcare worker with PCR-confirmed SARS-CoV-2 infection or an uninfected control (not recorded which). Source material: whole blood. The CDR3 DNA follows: TGCGCCAGCAGTCAGTGGACTAGCGGGAGTGATACGCAGTATTTT. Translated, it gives CASSQWTSGSDTQYF.